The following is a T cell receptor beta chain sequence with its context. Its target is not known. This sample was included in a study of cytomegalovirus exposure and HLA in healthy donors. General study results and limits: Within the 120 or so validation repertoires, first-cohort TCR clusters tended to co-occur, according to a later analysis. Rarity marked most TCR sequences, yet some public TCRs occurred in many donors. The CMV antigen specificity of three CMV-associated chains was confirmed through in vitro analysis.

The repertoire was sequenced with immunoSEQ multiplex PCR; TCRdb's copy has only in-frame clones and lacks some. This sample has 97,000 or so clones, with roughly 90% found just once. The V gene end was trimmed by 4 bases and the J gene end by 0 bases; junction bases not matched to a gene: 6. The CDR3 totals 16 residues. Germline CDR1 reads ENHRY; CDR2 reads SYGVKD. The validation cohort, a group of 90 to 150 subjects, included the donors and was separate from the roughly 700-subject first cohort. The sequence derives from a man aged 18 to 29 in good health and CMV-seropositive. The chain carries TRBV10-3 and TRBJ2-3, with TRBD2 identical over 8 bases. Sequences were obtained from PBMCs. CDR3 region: CAISVRAGASTDTQYF. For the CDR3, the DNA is TGTGCCATCAGTGTTAGAGCGGGGGCGAGCACAGATACGCAGTATTTT.